What follows describes a single T cell receptor (beta chain). No antigen is known for it. Samples were taken at baseline and on day 1 of cycles 4 and 7. Unmatched junction bases numbered 9, after V lost 4 bases and J lost 13 bases. This CDR3 contains 11 residues. CDR1 is DFQATT and CDR2 is SNEGSKA in the germline V gene (reference sequence). TCRdb keeps only in-frame clones here, not all; method: immunoSEQ multiplex PCR. The table has more than 70,000 clones, more than 80% seen once; the top ten hold around 1.5%. The sample is drawn from a study of OX40 agonist ivuxolimab in advanced cancers. Study findings and constraints: Which antigen the expanded peripheral T cells recognized is unknown.

Sequencing used CD4+ or CD8+ T cells sorted from blood, obtained in a trial of the OX40 agonist ivuxolimab. The chain uses TRBV20-1 and TRBJ1-2, with 7 bases identical to TRBD1. The clonotype was recovered from an adult with an advanced solid tumor such as melanoma, head and neck, liver or kidney cancer. CDR3 loop: CSAMPPGGVTF. CDR3 sequence (DNA): TGCAGTGCTATGCCCCCAGGGGGGGTCACCTTC.